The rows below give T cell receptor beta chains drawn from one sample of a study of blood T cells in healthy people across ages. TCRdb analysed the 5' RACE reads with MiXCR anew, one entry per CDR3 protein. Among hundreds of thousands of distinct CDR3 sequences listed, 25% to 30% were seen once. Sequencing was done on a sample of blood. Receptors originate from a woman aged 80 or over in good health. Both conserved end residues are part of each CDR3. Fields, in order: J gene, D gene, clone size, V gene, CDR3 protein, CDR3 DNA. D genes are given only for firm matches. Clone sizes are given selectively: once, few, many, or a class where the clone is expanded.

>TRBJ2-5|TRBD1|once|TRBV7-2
CASSRDRGRNEQYF
TGTGCCAGCAGCCGGGACAGGGGGCGTAATGAGCAGTACTTC
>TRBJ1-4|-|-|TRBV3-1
CASSQGSMRLNEKLFF
TGTGCCAGCAGCCAAGGTTCGATGAGGTTGAATGAAAAACTGTTTTTT
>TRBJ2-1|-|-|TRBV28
CASSPLVGTQFF
TGTGCCAGCAGCCCGCTTGTGGGGACCCAGTTCTTC
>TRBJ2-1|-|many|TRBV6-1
CASSEQGSYNEQFF
TGTGCCAGCAGTGAACAGGGATCCTACAATGAGCAGTTCTTC
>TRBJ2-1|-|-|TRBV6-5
CASSYGDYSYNEQFF
TGTGCCAGCAGTTACGGAGACTATAGCTACAATGAGCAGTTCTTC
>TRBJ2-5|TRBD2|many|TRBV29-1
CSVLAGHQETQYF
TGCAGCGTCCTAGCGGGGCACCAAGAGACCCAGTACTTC
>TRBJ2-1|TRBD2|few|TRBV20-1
CSATSNSGGHNEQFF
TGCAGTGCTACTTCCAATAGCGGGGGGCACAATGAGCAGTTCTTC
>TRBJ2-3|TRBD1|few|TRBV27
CASSSGGTGGADTQYF
TGTGCCAGTAGCTCTGGAGGGACAGGGGGCGCAGATACGCAGTATTTT
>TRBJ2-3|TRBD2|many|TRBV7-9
CASSLFASGGGTQYF
TGTGCCAGCAGCTTATTCGCTAGCGGGGGAGGTACGCAGTATTTT
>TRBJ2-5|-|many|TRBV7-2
CASSLVAVSQETQYF
TGTGCCAGCAGCTTAGTTGCGGTATCCCAAGAGACCCAGTACTTC
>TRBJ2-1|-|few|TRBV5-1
CASSFETNNLFF
TGCGCCAGCAGCTTTGAGACCAACAATTTGTTCTTC
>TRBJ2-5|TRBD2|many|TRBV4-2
CASRPLSGGFQETQYF
TGTGCCAGCAGACCACTTAGCGGGGGGTTCCAAGAGACCCAGTACTTC
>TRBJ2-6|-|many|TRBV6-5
CASSYSASSGANVLTF
TGTGCCAGCAGTTACTCAGCCAGCTCTGGGGCCAACGTCCTGACTTTC